Following are 5 T cell receptor gamma chains from one sample sequenced in a study of intestinal T cells in coeliac disease. Each case's genomic DNA was extracted from ten roughly 5-µm formalin-fixed paraffin-embedded scrolls. TRG repertoires were amplified with LymphoTrack primers from 150 to 200 ng of biopsy DNA. TCRdb redid clone calling on the multiplex PCR reads using CATT. The profile shows 760 or so gamma-chain clones, approximately 51% of them singletons. Material for sequencing was a duodenal biopsy. The source is a human donor with celiac disease.

With respect to this clone: One junction end disagrees with the germline gene, perhaps due to a read error. The chain is built from TRGV8 and TRGJP1. Germline assignment: CDR1 VENAVY and CDR2 YDSYNSRV. The CDR3 consists of 14 residues. DNA for the CDR3: TGTGCCTCCTGGGATAGCCCACTGGTTTGGTTCAAGATATTT. It specifies CASWDSPLVWFKIF.

This chain joins TRGV8 and TRGJ1 or TRGJ2. The CDR3 runs 11 residues. J was trimmed by 6 bases and V by 11 bases; bases with no gene match: 10. Germline V gives CDR1 VENAVY, CDR2 YDSYNSRV. The CDR3 region is CAILGCYKKLF. The CDR3 coding sequence is TGTGCCATCCTGGGATGTTATAAGAAACTCTTT.

The gene calls are TRGV4 and TRGJ1 or TRGJ2. V was clipped by 0 bases and J by 13 bases; unmatched bases: 15. Germline V lookup: CDR1 EGSTGY, CDR2 YDSYTSSV. CDR3 length: 14 amino acids. CDR3 protein: CATWDGPSYWEKLF. The CDR3 nucleotides read TGTGCCACCTGGGATGGGCCTTCTTATTGGGAAAAACTCTTT.

The chain carries TRGV10 and TRGJ1 or TRGJ2. TRGV10 is an ORF, and what it does is uncertain. With 11 bases clipped from V and 15 bases from J, the junction kept 20 bases outside the gene matches. The CDR3 is made up of 12 amino acids. As DNA, the CDR3 is TGTGCTGCGAGTGGCGATAGTCTAAGAAGACTCTTT. Its translation is CAASGDSLRRLF.

By its share, this clone is large. At one end, the junction sequence differs from germline, possibly due to a read error. Within the sample, other DNA sequences also encode this same CDR3. This chain connects TRGV3 to TRGJ1 or TRGJ2. Germline V gene sequence: CDR1 VTNTFY, CDR2 YDVSTARD (reference sequence). The CDR3 covers 15 residues. The CDR3 region is CATWDRPPNYYKKLF. The CDR3 DNA sequence: TGTGCCACCTGGGACAGGCCTCCGAATTATTATAAAAAACTCTTT.